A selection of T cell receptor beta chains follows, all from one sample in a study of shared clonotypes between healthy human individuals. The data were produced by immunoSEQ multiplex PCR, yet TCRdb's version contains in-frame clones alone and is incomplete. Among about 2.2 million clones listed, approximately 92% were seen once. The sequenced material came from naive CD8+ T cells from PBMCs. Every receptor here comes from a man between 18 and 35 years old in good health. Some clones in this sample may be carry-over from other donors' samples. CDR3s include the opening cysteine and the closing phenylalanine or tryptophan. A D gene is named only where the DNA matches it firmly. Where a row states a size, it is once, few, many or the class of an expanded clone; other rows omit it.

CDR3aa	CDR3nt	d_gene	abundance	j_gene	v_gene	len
CASSYDGNSYNEQFF	TGTGCCAGCAGCTATGACGGAAACTCCTACAATGAGCAGTTCTTC	NA	NA	TRBJ2-1	TRBV7-3	15
CASSLGAGDEQFF	TGTGCCAGCAGCTTAGGGGCGGGGGATGAGCAGTTCTTC	TRBD2	NA	TRBJ2-1	TRBV13	13
CASSEAPPGVSGANVLTF	TGTGCCAGCAGCGAGGCCCCCCCGGGAGTCTCTGGGGCCAACGTCCTGACTTTC	NA	NA	TRBJ2-6	TRBV9	18
CAWSVLDSLNTEAFF	TGTGCCTGGAGTGTACTGGACAGCTTGAACACTGAAGCTTTCTTT	NA	few	TRBJ1-1	TRBV30	15
CASSQETGVGNTIYF	TGTGCCAGCAGCCAAGAAACAGGCGTTGGAAACACCATATATTTT	NA	NA	TRBJ1-3	TRBV14	15
CASGLAGNTGELFF	TGTGCCAGCGGTCTAGCGGGGAACACCGGGGAGCTGTTTTTT	TRBD2	once	TRBJ2-2	TRBV6-6	14
CASSLNSGLAYEQYF	TGTGCCAGTAGTCTGAATTCGGGGCTGGCCTACGAGCAGTACTTC	NA	NA	TRBJ2-7	TRBV19	15
CASSLLHQTSGGDEQYF	TGTGCCAGCAGTTTACTACATCAAACTAGCGGTGGCGACGAGCAGTACTTC	TRBD2	NA	TRBJ2-7	TRBV28	17
CASSLKRGQLYEQYF	TGTGCCAGCAGTCTCAAAAGGGGACAGCTCTACGAGCAGTACTTC	TRBD1	NA	TRBJ2-7	TRBV27	15
CASSSRTGLREQYF	TGTGCCAGCAGTTCCCGGACAGGGCTAAGGGAGCAGTACTTC	TRBD1	once	TRBJ2-7	TRBV28	14
CASSSGGTSETGELFF	TGTGCCAGCAGCTCCGGCGGGACTAGCGAGACCGGGGAGCTGTTTTTT	TRBD2	NA	TRBJ2-2	TRBV7-8	16
CASSLYGRGNEKLFF	TGTGCCAGCAGCCTCTATGGGAGGGGTAATGAAAAACTGTTTTTT	NA	NA	TRBJ1-4	TRBV7-6	15
CASSPGGRTYEQYF	TGTGCCAGCAGCCCAGGTGGCAGGACGTACGAGCAGTACTTC	NA	NA	TRBJ2-7	TRBV7-9	14
CASSFSGAGNTIYF	TGTGCCAGCAGTTTTTCAGGGGCTGGAAACACCATATATTTT	NA	NA	TRBJ1-3	TRBV28	14
CASSERGGYSTEAFF	TGTGCCAGCAGTGAACGGGGGGGGTACAGTACTGAAGCTTTCTTT	NA	NA	TRBJ1-1	TRBV6-1	15
CASSQSPTPLTDTQYF	TGTGCCAGCAGCCAGTCCCCAACCCCCCTCACAGATACGCAGTATTTT	NA	NA	TRBJ2-3	TRBV14	16
CASSGFRESTDTQYF	TGTGCCAGCAGCGGCTTTCGCGAAAGCACAGATACGCAGTATTTT	NA	NA	TRBJ2-3	TRBV9	15
CASSLGAGAEQFF	TGTGCCAGCAGCTTGGGTGCGGGAGCTGAGCAGTTCTTC	TRBD2	NA	TRBJ2-1	TRBV5-6	13
CASSLRGDGELFF	TGTGCCAGCAGTCTCCGGGGGGACGGGGAGCTGTTTTTT	TRBD2	NA	TRBJ2-2	TRBV6-6	13
CASSLTGSTDTQYF	TGTGCCAGCAGTTTGACAGGGTCCACAGATACGCAGTATTTT	TRBD1	NA	TRBJ2-3	TRBV28	14
CASSDHARYEQYF	TGTGCCAGCAGTGACCACGCCCGCTACGAGCAGTACTTC	NA	NA	TRBJ2-7	TRBV2	13
CASSSALGHSTYEQYF	TGTGCCAGCAGCTCAGCGTTGGGGCATTCGACCTACGAGCAGTACTTC	NA	NA	TRBJ2-7	TRBV11-2	16
CASSLFGSPNYGYTF	TGTGCCAGCAGTTTATTCGGGTCTCCGAACTATGGCTACACCTTC	NA	once	TRBJ1-2	TRBV27	15
CASKKLGQGADTEAFF	TGCGCCAGCAAAAAACTGGGACAGGGGGCCGACACTGAAGCTTTCTTT	TRBD1	NA	TRBJ1-1	TRBV5-1	16
CASSLLSSSYEQYF	TGTGCCAGCAGTTTGTTGTCCAGCTCCTACGAGCAGTACTTC	NA	NA	TRBJ2-7	TRBV27	14
CASRTLGTSGYNEQFF	TGTGCCAGCAGAACCCTAGGGACTAGCGGATACAATGAGCAGTTCTTC	TRBD2	NA	TRBJ2-1	TRBV7-9	16
CASSHLFRGSYNEQFF	TGTGCCAGCAGCCACCTTTTTAGGGGTTCCTACAATGAGCAGTTCTTC	NA	NA	TRBJ2-1	TRBV11-2	16
CASSEWQAPYEQYF	TGTGCCAGCAGTGAATGGCAGGCCCCCTACGAGCAGTACTTC	NA	NA	TRBJ2-7	TRBV6-1	14
CASIRVEGTEAFF	TGTGCCAGCATCAGGGTCGAAGGCACTGAAGCTTTCTTT	NA	NA	TRBJ1-1	TRBV21-1	13
CASKWGEGNQPQHF	TGTGCCAGTAAATGGGGTGAAGGCAATCAGCCCCAGCATTTT	NA	few	TRBJ1-5	TRBV19	14
CASSLEAGRATEAFF	TGTGCCAGCAGCTTAGAGGCAGGCCGAGCCACTGAAGCTTTCTTT	NA	NA	TRBJ1-1	TRBV7-6	15
CASRPRGSTEAFF	TGTGCCAGCAGGCCGCGGGGGAGCACTGAAGCTTTCTTT	NA	NA	TRBJ1-1	TRBV7-2	13
CASRGTWAGYEQYF	TGTGCCAGCAGGGGGACTTGGGCGGGGTACGAGCAGTACTTC	NA	NA	TRBJ2-7	TRBV2	14
CASSPGLAEYNEQFF	TGTGCCAGCAGCCCGGGACTAGCAGAATACAATGAGCAGTTCTTC	TRBD2	NA	TRBJ2-1	TRBV5-4	15
CASSRGDTQYF	TGTGCCAGCAGTAGGGGTGATACGCAGTATTTT	NA	NA	TRBJ2-3	TRBV5-4	11
CASSIGTPGRYGYTF	TGTGCCAGTAGTATTGGGACTCCTGGGCGCTATGGCTACACCTTC	NA	NA	TRBJ1-2	TRBV19	15
CATRGWTGTLSYGYTF	TGTGCCACCCGGGGATGGACAGGGACGCTTAGCTATGGCTACACCTTC	TRBD1	NA	TRBJ1-2	TRBV10-3	16
CASSFHRDSFSGANVLTF	TGTGCCAGCAGTTTCCACAGGGACTCCTTCTCTGGGGCCAACGTCCTGACTTTC	NA	NA	TRBJ2-6	TRBV27	18
CASSVGKGAWETQYF	TGTGCCAGCAGCGTAGGGAAGGGGGCGTGGGAGACCCAGTACTTC	TRBD1	NA	TRBJ2-5	TRBV9	15
CAWSAGEINYEQYF	TGTGCCTGGAGTGCCGGAGAAATCAACTACGAGCAGTACTTC	NA	NA	TRBJ2-7	TRBV30	14
CASSRKRDRESGYTF	TGTGCCAGCAGCCGCAAACGGGACAGGGAGAGTGGCTACACCTTC	TRBD1	NA	TRBJ1-2	TRBV14	15
CASSFAGGDTEAFF	TGTGCCAGCAGTTTCGCCGGCGGCGACACTGAAGCTTTCTTT	NA	NA	TRBJ1-1	TRBV28	14
CAWSTAYEQYF	TGTGCCTGGAGTACAGCCTACGAGCAGTACTTC	NA	NA	TRBJ2-7	TRBV30	11
CASSQERTGGLNNSPLHF	TGTGCCAGCAGCCAAGAGCGGACAGGAGGCCTTAATAATTCACCCCTCCACTTT	TRBD1	NA	TRBJ1-6	TRBV4-2	18
CASSHRGLYFYEQYF	TGTGCCAGCAGCCACCGGGGACTCTACTTTTACGAGCAGTACTTC	NA	NA	TRBJ2-7	TRBV14	15
CARLAHNEQFF	TGTGCCCGGCTCGCCCACAATGAGCAGTTCTTC	NA	NA	TRBJ2-1	TRBV5-4	11
CASSSLGQGIFYEQYF	TGTGCCAGCAGTTCACTGGGACAGGGGATTTTCTACGAGCAGTACTTC	TRBD1	NA	TRBJ2-7	TRBV28	16
CASSLFGTGGNQPQHF	TGTGCCAGCAGCTTATTTGGGACAGGAGGCAATCAGCCCCAGCATTTT	TRBD1	NA	TRBJ1-5	TRBV7-8	16
CASTSPFGQGALGEQYF	TGTGCCAGCACCAGCCCGTTTGGACAGGGGGCCTTGGGTGAGCAGTACTTC	TRBD1	NA	TRBJ2-7	TRBV11-2	17
CASSPRQGYEQYF	TGTGCCAGTAGTCCGCGACAGGGGTACGAGCAGTACTTC	TRBD1	NA	TRBJ2-7	TRBV19	13